A selection of T cell receptor beta chains follows, all from one sample in a study of blood T cells in healthy people across ages. TCRdb reprocessed the 5' RACE reads with MiXCR, giving one entry per CDR3 protein. The table lists approximately 680,000 distinct CDR3 sequences, about 32% of them singletons. What was sequenced was blood. Receptors originate from an elderly woman in good health. Both conserved end residues are part of each CDR3. D genes are given only for firm matches. Clone size is stated in some rows and not others, as once, few, many or a class when expanded.

TRBJ2-7 | once | NA | TRBV7-3 | CASSFGTGFFGNEQYF | TGTGCCAGCAGTTTCGGGACCGGGTTTTTTGGGAATGAGCAGTACTTC
TRBJ1-5 | NA | NA | TRBV15 | CATSREQGGNQPQHF | TGTGCCACCAGCAGGGAACAGGGTGGCAATCAGCCCCAGCATTTT
TRBJ2-7 | many | NA | TRBV5-1 | CASSLAGDRSYEQYF | TGCGCCAGCAGCTTGGCGGGGGACAGATCCTACGAGCAGTACTTC
TRBJ2-1 | many | TRBD1 | TRBV30 | CAWRDRDRMNNEQFF | TGTGCCTGGAGGGACCGGGACAGAATGAACAATGAGCAGTTCTTC
TRBJ2-5 | NA | TRBD2 | TRBV7-2 | CASSPLNGGYNEQYF | TGTGCCAGCAGCCCACTAAACGGGGGGTACAATGAGCAGTACTTC
TRBJ2-3 | many | TRBD2 | TRBV7-8 | CASSRGAGGPTDTQYF | TGTGCCAGCAGCCGAGGAGCGGGGGGGCCCACAGATACGCAGTATTTT
TRBJ1-4 | few | NA | TRBV20-1 | CSAGQSLNEKLFF | TGCAGTGCCGGACAGTCATTAAATGAAAAACTGTTTTTT
TRBJ2-3 | NA | TRBD2 | TRBV12-3/TRBV12-4 | CASSLRVAGFQGTQYF | TGTGCCAGCAGTTTACGGGTAGCGGGATTCCAAGGTACGCAGTATTTT
TRBJ2-1 | NA | TRBD1 | TRBV20-1 | CSARDLDRGLYEQFF | TGCAGTGCTAGAGACCTGGACAGGGGCCTCTACGAGCAGTTCTTC
TRBJ1-2 | many | NA | TRBV6-2/TRBV6-3 | CATDTGTLTGYGYTF | TGTGCCACGGATACCGGGACACTAACCGGCTATGGCTACACCTTC
TRBJ2-7 | many | TRBD1 | TRBV6-2/TRBV6-3 | CASRRTGGEQYF | TGTGCCAGCAGGAGGACAGGGGGCGAGCAGTACTTC
TRBJ2-7 | NA | NA | TRBV20-1 | CSANIYNEQYF | TGCAGTGCAAACATTTACAATGAGCAGTACTTC
TRBJ1-2 | NA | TRBD1 | TRBV12-3/TRBV12-4 | CASLDRGLYGYTF | TGTGCCAGCCTCGACAGGGGATTGTATGGCTACACCTTC
TRBJ2-5 | many | TRBD2 | TRBV20-1 | CSARDPAGAQETQYF | TGCAGTGCTAGAGATCCAGCGGGGGCCCAAGAGACCCAGTACTTC
TRBJ2-7 | many | NA | TRBV7-3 | CASSPAGSGVRYEQYF | TGTGCCAGCAGCCCGGCTGGATCAGGGGTACGCTACGAGCAGTACTTC
TRBJ1-2 | few | TRBD1 | TRBV4-3 | CASSQDLKDRGCYGYTF | TGCGCCAGCAGCCAAGATCTTAAGGACAGGGGGTGCTATGGCTACACCTTC
TRBJ2-5 | NA | NA | TRBV15 | CATSRGSGGTQYF | TGTGCCACCAGCAGAGGAAGCGGAGGGACCCAGTACTTC
TRBJ2-7 | NA | NA | TRBV5-1 | CASSLEGDHYNEQYF | TGCGCCAGCAGCTTAGAGGGGGACCATTACAATGAGCAGTACTTC
TRBJ1-4 | NA | TRBD1 | TRBV12-3/TRBV12-4 | CASSLVAGGSEKLFF | TGTGCCAGCAGTTTAGTGGCAGGGGGTTCCGAAAAACTGTTTTTT
TRBJ1-5 | many | TRBD1 | TRBV6-2/TRBV6-3 | CASSRQGAGNQPQHF | TGTGCCAGCAGCCGACAGGGGGCTGGCAATCAGCCCCAGCATTTT
TRBJ1-5 | few | TRBD1 | TRBV4-2 | CASSQDGPGRDRGLHSNQPQHF | TGTGCCAGCAGCCAAGATGGGCCGGGACGGGACAGGGGGCTTCATAGCAATCAGCCCCAGCATTTT
TRBJ2-1 | many | NA | TRBV7-2 | CASSLAGGASSSYNEQFF | TGTGCCAGCAGCTTAGCGGGGGGGGCTTCGAGCTCCTACAATGAGCAGTTCTTC
TRBJ2-7 | NA | TRBD1 | TRBV11-2 | CASSLESRGQNEQYF | TGTGCCAGCAGCTTAGAGAGCAGGGGGCAGAATGAGCAGTACTTC
TRBJ2-7 | many | NA | TRBV5-1 | CASSFFPGEQYF | TGCGCCAGCAGCTTCTTTCCGGGCGAGCAGTACTTC
TRBJ2-5 | once | NA | TRBV5-1 | CASSLPQGGETQYF | TGCGCCAGCAGCTTGCCACAGGGTGGCGAGACCCAGTACTTC
TRBJ1-1 | NA | NA | TRBV9 | CASSVSSNTEAFF | TGTGCCAGCAGCGTTAGTTCGAACACTGAAGCTTTCTTT
TRBJ2-6 | many | NA | TRBV10-2 | CASSESRGGVGSGANVLTF | TGCGCCAGCAGTGAGTCAAGAGGAGGGGTTGGCTCTGGGGCCAACGTCCTGACTTTC
TRBJ2-7 | many | TRBD1 | TRBV9 | CASSVSQGANYEQYF | TGTGCCAGCAGCGTTTCCCAGGGGGCGAACTACGAGCAGTACTTC